Following are 28 T cell receptor beta chains from one sample sequenced in a study of long-term antiretroviral therapy in people with HIV. An immunoSEQ assay, version v3.0, was performed at survey level. Assay: immunoSEQ multiplex PCR; the TCRdb copy retains only in-frame clones and omits some. The data contain roughly 18,000 clones, over 60% of them singletons. This sample comprised unsorted PBMCs, obtained 2.9 years after starting antiretroviral therapy. These receptors all come from a woman aged 25-40 years with HIV.

The chain combines TRBV5-5 with TRBJ1-5, with 9 bases fitting TRBD1. CDR1 and CDR2 from the germline V gene are SGHKS and YYEKEE (reference sequence). The CDR3 sequence is 18 residues long. Unmatched junction bases numbered 9, after V lost 2 bases and J lost 0 bases. This CDR3 is CASSLGDRETYSNQPQHF. The DNA of the CDR3 is TGTGCCAGCAGCTTAGGGGACAGGGAAACTTATAGCAATCAGCCCCAGCATTTT.

This sequence joins TRBV29-1 and TRBJ1-2; TRBD1 is a possible D gene (6 bases). The CDR3 loop spans 14 amino acids. Germline loops: CDR1 SQVTM, CDR2 ANQGSEA. V lost 1 base and J 4 bases, leaving 13 bases between the germline ends. The CDR3 loop reads CSVEVVDSPYGYTF. The CDR3 coding sequence is TGCAGCGTTGAAGTCGTGGACAGCCCCTATGGCTACACCTTC.

This sequence joins TRBV6-1 and TRBJ1-2, with 7 bases fitting TRBD1. This CDR3 spans 13 amino acids. V was clipped by 10 bases and J by 2 bases; unmatched bases: 7. Germline V gene data show CDR1 as MNHNS and CDR2 as SASEGT. The CDR3 sequence is CATQGDSNYGYTF. The CDR3 nucleotides read TGTGCCACCCAAGGGGACAGCAACTATGGCTACACCTTC.

The genes are TRBV7-6 and TRBJ1-6; no definite D call. V lost 5 bases and J 2 bases, leaving 13 bases between the germline ends. Looked up from germline, CDR1 is SGHVS and CDR2 is FNYEAQ. The CDR3 loop spans 16 amino acids. The CDR3 spells CASSREQRAYNSPLHF. In DNA form, the CDR3 reads TGTGCCAGCAGCCGCGAACAGAGGGCCTATAATTCACCCCTCCACTTT.

The chain employs TRBV6-1 and TRBJ1-2; D is uncertain. V shed 3 bases and J shed 4 bases, with 12 bases lying between them. The germline V gene encodes CDR1 MNHNS and CDR2 SASEGT. The CDR3 has 14 amino acids. The CDR3 region is CASSEASVSYGYTF. The CDR3 DNA reads TGTGCCAGCAGTGAGGCCTCAGTTAGCTATGGCTACACCTTC.

The chain is built from TRBV6-6 and TRBJ1-1; 11 bases agree with TRBD1. CDR1 MNHNY and CDR2 SVGAGI come from the germline V gene (reference sequence). This CDR3 is built from 15 residues. Germline trimming cut 5 bases from V and 4 bases from J; bases unmatched to any gene: 6. The CDR3 nucleotides are TGTGCCAGCAGTCCACGGACAGGGGGCCTCACTGAAGCTTTCTTT. Residues: CASSPRTGGLTEAFF.

V gene TRBV5-6 combines with J gene TRBJ1-5; D perhaps matches TRBD1 (5 bases). The CDR3 consists of 14 residues. Trimming stripped 1 base from V and 6 bases from J, with 11 bases between. Germline assignment: CDR1 SGHDT and CDR2 YYEEEE. The CDR3 is CASSLSIGAQPQHF. Here the CDR3 DNA reads TGTGCCAGCAGCTTGAGTATAGGGGCTCAGCCCCAGCATTTT.

The V and J genes are TRBV29-1 and TRBJ1-1, with D perhaps matching TRBD1 (6 bases). Deletions cut 2 bases from V and 5 bases from J, with 15 bases between. The germline gives CDR1 SQVTM, CDR2 ANQGSEA. The CDR3 length is 14 residues. The CDR3 region is CSVETGKGGTEAFF. CDR3 in DNA: TGCAGCGTTGAAACAGGGAAAGGAGGGACTGAAGCTTTCTTT.

This clone was found a few times. The chain combines TRBV27 with TRBJ1-2; no firm D call. The CDR3 spans 16 residues. Trimming stripped 6 bases from V and 7 bases from J, with 24 bases between. Germline V gene lookup returns CDR1 MNHEY and CDR2 SMNVEV (reference sequence). CDR3 protein: CASSPLGSSAVGGYTF. The CDR3 DNA reads as TGTGCCAGCAGCCCTCTCGGGAGTAGCGCGGTTGGTGGCTACACCTTC.

V usage is TRBV30 and J usage is TRBJ2-2; a weak D match, TRBD1 (6 bases). The CDR3 runs 14 residues. Germline V lookup: CDR1 GTSNPN, CDR2 SVGIG (reference sequence). With 1 base removed from V and 2 bases from J, the gap between germline ends came to 8 bases. Here the CDR3 reads CAWSGQANTGELFF. CDR3 DNA: TGTGCCTGGAGTGGACAGGCCAACACCGGGGAGCTGTTTTTT. Variable domain in full (rest from reference TRBV30 and TRBJ2-2): SQTIHQWPATLVQPVGSPLSLECTVEGTSNPNLYWYRQAAGRGLQLLFYSVGIGQISSEVPQNLSASRPQDRQFILSSKKLLLSDSGFYLCAWSGQANTGELFFGEGSRLTVL.

The CDR3 sequence: CASSQVFMTPKSSYNSPLHF. The CDR3 bases are TGTGCCAGCAGCCAAGTTTTCATGACACCAAAGAGCTCCTATAATTCACCCCTCCACTTT. The J gene is TRBJ1-6, the V gene TRBV4-2, with D unclear. Germline V gene data show CDR1 as LGHNA and CDR2 as YNFKEQ. V shed 1 base and J shed 0 bases, with 19 bases lying between them. This CDR3 comprises 20 residues.

This clone was seen more than once but under ten times. This sequence joins TRBV5-1 and TRBJ2-7; TRBD1 aligns across 8 bases. CDR1 SGHRS and CDR2 YFSETQ come from the germline V gene. The CDR3 has 19 residues. The trim removed 4 bases at V and 8 bases at J, leaving 26 bases unmatched. In DNA, the CDR3 is TGCGCCAGCAGCCCAACCGGGACAGGAGGGAAGAATACACCTACGAAGCAGTACTTC. It is translated as CASSPTGTGGKNTPTKQYF.

The CDR3 coding sequence is TGTGCCAGCAGCCAAGGCCCAGCGGGGATAACAGATACGCAGTATTTT. This encodes CASSQGPAGITDTQYF. This chain joins TRBV14 and TRBJ2-3, with 7 bases matching TRBD2. The germline CDR1 and CDR2 sequences are SGHDN and FVKESK. After removal of 1 base from V and 3 bases from J, the junction contained 7 bases not matched to a gene. CDR3 length: 16 amino acids.

The chain recombines TRBV12-5 with TRBJ2-3; D not resolved. This CDR3 has 16 residues. V gave up 0 bases and J gave up 3 bases, with 13 bases separating them. Germline loops: CDR1 LGHNT, CDR2 FRNRAP. CDR3 bases: TGTGCTAGTGGTTTGGTAGTAGGCCCTACAACAGATACGCAGTATTTT. Encoded protein: CASGLVVGPTTDTQYF. Full variable domain (remainder filled in from reference TRBV12-5 and TRBJ2-3): DARVTQTPRHKVTEMGQEVTMRCQPILGHNTVFWYRQTMMQGLELLAYFRNRAPLDDSGMPKDRFSAEMPDATLATLKIQPSEPRDSAVYFCASGLVVGPTTDTQYFGPGTRLTVL.

The J gene is TRBJ1-2, the V gene TRBV15, with TRBD1 as a possible D gene (5 bases). Germline CDR1 is LNHNV and CDR2 is YYDKDF (reference sequence). Between the trimmed V and J ends, which lost 4 bases and 4 bases, there was a span of 13 bases. The length of the CDR3 is 14 residues. Here the CDR3 reads CATSKNGGSYGYTF. The CDR3 DNA sequence: TGTGCCACCAGCAAAAACGGGGGATCCTATGGCTACACCTTC.

The V call is TRBV11-2, the J call TRBJ2-2; no clear D. V gave up 2 bases and J gave up 1 base, with 8 bases separating them. Germline assignment: CDR1 SGHAT and CDR2 FQNNGV. The CDR3 is 15 amino acids. For the CDR3, the DNA is TGTGCCAGCAGCTTACCTGTGGGGAACACCGGGGAGCTGTTTTTT. Translated, it gives CASSLPVGNTGELFF.

The V and J genes are TRBV5-4 and TRBJ2-5; D is unresolved. The CDR3 sequence is 13 residues long. The ends were cut back, 1 base at V and 3 bases at J, with 7 bases in the middle. Germline V lookup: CDR1 SGHNT, CDR2 YYREEE (reference sequence). The CDR3 sequence: CASSLRAEETQYF. The CDR3 nucleotides are TGTGCCAGCAGCTTGAGAGCAGAAGAGACCCAGTACTTC.

V is TRBV2 and J is TRBJ1-1; D unclear. The germline gives CDR1 SNHLY, CDR2 FYNNEI. V was pared by 4 bases and J by 4 bases, with 7 bases between. The CDR3 consists of 12 residues. CDR3 amino acids: CASSVSGTEAFF. Written as DNA, the CDR3 is TGTGCCAGCAGTGTCTCAGGCACTGAAGCTTTCTTT.

The J gene is TRBJ1-1, the V gene TRBV7-6, with 9 bases that match TRBD1. The CDR3 runs 15 residues. The germline V gene encodes CDR1 SGHVS and CDR2 FNYEAQ. Germline trimming cut 5 bases from V and 4 bases from J; bases unmatched to any gene: 8. The CDR3 nucleotides are TGTGCCAGCAGCACCGCAGAGACAGGGGGCACTGAAGCTTTCTTT. Protein product: CASSTAETGGTEAFF.

The chain is built from TRBV6-5 and TRBJ1-2; 8 bases match TRBD1. V shed 2 bases and J 13 bases; nucleotides not matched to a gene: 12. Germline CDR1 and CDR2: MNHEY and SVGAGI. This CDR3 spans 14 amino acids. The CDR3 coding sequence is TGTGCCAGCAGTTACAGACGGACAGGGTGGGTGTTCACCTTC. Amino acid sequence: CASSYRRTGWVFTF.

This clone was found once. The chain combines TRBV9 with TRBJ1-3; TRBD1 matches at 10 bases. The CDR3 loop spans 15 amino acids. Losses at the gene ends were 2 bases for V and 2 bases for J; bases not matched to a gene: 1. Germline V gene data show CDR1 as SGDLS and CDR2 as YYNGEE. This CDR3 is CASSVGTGAGNTIYF. The CDR3 DNA follows: TGTGCCAGCAGCGTCGGGACAGGGGCTGGAAACACCATATATTTT.

The rearrangement uses TRBV5-8 and TRBJ2-7, with 13 bases identical to TRBD2. The germline gives CDR1 SGHTS, CDR2 YDEGEE. V shed 0 bases and J 3 bases; nucleotides not matched to a gene: 3. The CDR3 consists of 16 residues. CDR3 sequence reads: CASSLAGTSGVYEQYV. CDR3 bases: TGTGCCAGCAGCTTGGCCGGGACTAGCGGGGTCTACGAGCAGTACGTC.

This rearrangement joins TRBV6-5 to TRBJ2-4, with D uncertain. Germline CDR1 and CDR2: MNHEY and SVGAGI. The CDR3 consists of 15 residues. Between the trimmed V and J ends, which lost 6 bases and 0 bases, there was a span of 12 bases. Here the CDR3 reads CASRSTDLAKNIQYF. For the CDR3, the DNA is TGTGCCAGCAGGTCCACAGATCTAGCCAAAAACATTCAGTACTTC.

V gene TRBV6-1 combines with J gene TRBJ2-7; no clear D gene. This CDR3 spans 16 amino acids. The germline V gene encodes CDR1 MNHNS and CDR2 SASEGT. Trimming took off 0 bases at V and 8 bases at J, with 20 bases between the two ends. CDR3 nucleotide sequence: TGTGCCAGCAGTGAAGCGGGGTTTGGACCTCTTTACAAGCAGTACGTC. Translation: CASSEAGFGPLYKQYV.

The rearrangement joins TRBV30 to TRBJ1-1; D possibly corresponds to TRBD1 (5 bases). V was pared by 0 bases and J by 2 bases, with 7 bases between. The germline CDR1 and CDR2 sequences are GTSNPN and SVGIG (reference sequence). The CDR3 contains 13 residues. As DNA, the CDR3 is TGTGCCTGGAGTGTACAGGATAACACTGAAGCTTTCTTT. Translating gives CAWSVQDNTEAFF. Using reference TRBV30 and TRBJ1-1 for the parts outside the CDR3, the full variable domain is SQTIHQWPATLVQPVGSPLSLECTVEGTSNPNLYWYRQAAGRGLQLLFYSVGIGQISSEVPQNLSASRPQDRQFILSSKKLLLSDSGFYLCAWSVQDNTEAFFGQGTRLTVV.

This rearrangement joins TRBV12-5 to TRBJ1-5; D gene unclear. The CDR3 extends over 17 amino acids. Trimming stripped 6 bases from V and 3 bases from J, with 21 bases between. Per germline, CDR1 LGHNT and CDR2 FRNRAP. Here the CDR3 reads CASGFSTDAILNQPQHF. The CDR3 DNA is TGTGCTAGTGGGTTCAGTACGGACGCCATACTCAATCAGCCCCAGCATTTT.

Here the CDR3 reads CASSIEWSNEQFF. In DNA, the CDR3 is TGTGCCAGTAGTATAGAATGGAGCAATGAGCAGTTCTTC. This chain uses TRBV19 with TRBJ2-1; D not resolved. This CDR3 spans 13 amino acids. Trimming pared 0 bases from V and 6 bases from J, leaving 6 bases between. In germline, CDR1 is LNHDA, CDR2 SQIVND (reference sequence).

Here the CDR3 reads CASSPIEGNTEAFF. For the CDR3, the DNA is TGTGCCAGCTCACCAATTGAGGGGAACACTGAAGCTTTCTTT. V gene TRBV18 combines with J gene TRBJ1-1; D not certain. Germline loops: CDR1 KGHSH, CDR2 LQKENI. The length of the CDR3 is 14 residues. Trimming shortened V by 2 bases and J by 1 base, and 8 bases separated the two germline ends.